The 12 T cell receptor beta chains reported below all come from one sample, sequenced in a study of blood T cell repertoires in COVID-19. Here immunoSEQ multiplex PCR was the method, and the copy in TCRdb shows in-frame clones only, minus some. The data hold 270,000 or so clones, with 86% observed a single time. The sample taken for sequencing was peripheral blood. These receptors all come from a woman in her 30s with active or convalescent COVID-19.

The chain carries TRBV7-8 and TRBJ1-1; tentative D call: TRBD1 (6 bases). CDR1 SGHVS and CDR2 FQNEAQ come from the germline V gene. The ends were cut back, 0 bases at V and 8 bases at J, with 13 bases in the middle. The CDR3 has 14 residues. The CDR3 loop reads CASSLAWGGHEAFF. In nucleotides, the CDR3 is TGTGCCAGCAGCTTAGCGTGGGGGGGCCACGAAGCTTTCTTT.

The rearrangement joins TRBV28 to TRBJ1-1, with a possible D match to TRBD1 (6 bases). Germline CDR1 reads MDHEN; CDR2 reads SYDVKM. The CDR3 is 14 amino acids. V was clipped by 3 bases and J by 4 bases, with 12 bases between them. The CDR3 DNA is TGTGCCAGCAGTTTGTACAGGGTAGGCACTGAAGCTTTCTTT. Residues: CASSLYRVGTEAFF.

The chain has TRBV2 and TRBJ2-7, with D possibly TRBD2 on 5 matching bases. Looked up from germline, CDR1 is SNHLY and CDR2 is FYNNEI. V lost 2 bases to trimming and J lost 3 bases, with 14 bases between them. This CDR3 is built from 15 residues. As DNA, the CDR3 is TGTGCCAGCAGTGAAAGGCTAGCCCTGAGCTACGAGCAGTACTTC. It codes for CASSERLALSYEQYF.

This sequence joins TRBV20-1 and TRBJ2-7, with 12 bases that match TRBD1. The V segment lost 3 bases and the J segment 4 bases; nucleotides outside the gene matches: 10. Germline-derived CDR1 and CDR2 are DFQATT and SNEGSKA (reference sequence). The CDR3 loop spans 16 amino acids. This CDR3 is CSASGTGGVLSYEQYF. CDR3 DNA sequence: TGCAGTGCTAGTGGGACAGGGGGCGTCCTCAGTTACGAGCAGTACTTC.

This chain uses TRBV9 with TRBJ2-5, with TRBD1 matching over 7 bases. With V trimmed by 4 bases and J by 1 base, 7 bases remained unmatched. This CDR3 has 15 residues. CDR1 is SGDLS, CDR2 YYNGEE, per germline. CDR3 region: CASSPQGDPQETQYF. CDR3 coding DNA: TGTGCCAGCAGCCCTCAGGGGGACCCCCAAGAGACCCAGTACTTC.

In DNA form, the CDR3 reads TGTGCCAGCAGCCCGCGGGATAATACCGGGGAGCTGTTTTTT. Protein: CASSPRDNTGELFF. The V gene is TRBV7-8, the J gene TRBJ2-2, with D possibly being TRBD2 (6 bases). Germline values: CDR1 SGHVS, CDR2 FQNEAQ. This CDR3 spans 14 amino acids. The germline V and J ends were trimmed by 5 bases and 5 bases, with 12 bases remaining between them.

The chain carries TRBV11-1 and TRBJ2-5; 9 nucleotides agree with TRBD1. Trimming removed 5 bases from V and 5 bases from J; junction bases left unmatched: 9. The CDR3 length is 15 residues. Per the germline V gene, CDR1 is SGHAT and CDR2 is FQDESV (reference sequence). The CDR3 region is CASSRPDRGRETQYF. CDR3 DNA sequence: TGTGCCAGCAGCCGCCCGGACAGGGGAAGGGAGACCCAGTACTTC.

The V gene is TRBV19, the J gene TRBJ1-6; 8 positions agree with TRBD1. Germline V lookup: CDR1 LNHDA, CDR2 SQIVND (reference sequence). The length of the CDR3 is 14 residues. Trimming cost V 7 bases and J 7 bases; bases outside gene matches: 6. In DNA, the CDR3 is TGTGCCAGTACTCAGGGGGCTTGGAATTCACCCCTCCACTTT. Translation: CASTQGAWNSPLHF.

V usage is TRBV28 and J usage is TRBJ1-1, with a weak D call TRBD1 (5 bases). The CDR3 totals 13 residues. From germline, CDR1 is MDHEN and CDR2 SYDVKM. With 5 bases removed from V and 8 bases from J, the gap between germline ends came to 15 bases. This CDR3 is CASSLTGRREAFF. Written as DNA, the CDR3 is TGTGCCAGCAGTCTTACAGGCCGGCGGGAAGCTTTCTTT.

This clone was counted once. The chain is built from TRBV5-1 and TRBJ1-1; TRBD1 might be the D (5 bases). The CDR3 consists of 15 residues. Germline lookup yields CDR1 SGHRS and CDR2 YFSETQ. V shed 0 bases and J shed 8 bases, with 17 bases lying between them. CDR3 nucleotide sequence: TGCGCCAGCAGCTTGGTGTCGGGGGGACGGTTAGAAGCTTTCTTT. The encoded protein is CASSLVSGGRLEAFF.

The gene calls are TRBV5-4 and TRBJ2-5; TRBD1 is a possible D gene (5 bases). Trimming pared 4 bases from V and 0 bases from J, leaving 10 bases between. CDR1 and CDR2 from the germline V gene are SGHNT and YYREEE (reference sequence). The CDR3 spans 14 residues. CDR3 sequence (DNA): TGTGCCAGCAGCAATAAGGACAACCAAGAGACCCAGTACTTC. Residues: CASSNKDNQETQYF.

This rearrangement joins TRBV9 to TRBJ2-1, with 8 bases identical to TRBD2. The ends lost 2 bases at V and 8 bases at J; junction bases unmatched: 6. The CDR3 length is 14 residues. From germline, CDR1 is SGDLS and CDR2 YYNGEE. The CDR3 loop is CASSVNGGAHEQFF. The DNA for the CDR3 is TGTGCCAGCAGCGTCAACGGGGGGGCCCATGAGCAGTTCTTC.